This T cell receptor beta chain was sequenced during a study of blood T cell repertoires in COVID-19. The overall study: Sites in the United States, Italy and Spain provided acute and convalescent COVID-19 samples. From T cells, B-cell-depleted T cells, or PBMCs came the material, which was cDNA or gDNA.

V was trimmed by 8 bases and J by 4 bases, leaving 9 bases between them. Per the germline V gene, CDR1 is MDHEN and CDR2 is SYDVKM. The CDR3 runs to 11 residues. Grouping used clinical history reported by participants in a survey and questionnaire. Original handling: Estimated nucleated cell counts came from reference gene primer amplification. Profiled with immunoSEQ multiplex PCR; TCRdb holds only in-frame clones, not every one. For V, J and clone size, that table is used; D and trimming come from the DNA. The sample lists fewer than 250,000 clones; around 81% were seen once. J is TRBJ2-7 and V is TRBV28; D remains ambiguous. Sequencing input: PBMCs or T cells enriched from blood (not recorded which). The TCR originated in a woman in her forties or fifties with acute COVID-19. In nucleotides, the CDR3 is TGTGCCAGCCGACTTCTGTACGAGCAGTACTTC. It yields the protein CASRLLYEQYF.